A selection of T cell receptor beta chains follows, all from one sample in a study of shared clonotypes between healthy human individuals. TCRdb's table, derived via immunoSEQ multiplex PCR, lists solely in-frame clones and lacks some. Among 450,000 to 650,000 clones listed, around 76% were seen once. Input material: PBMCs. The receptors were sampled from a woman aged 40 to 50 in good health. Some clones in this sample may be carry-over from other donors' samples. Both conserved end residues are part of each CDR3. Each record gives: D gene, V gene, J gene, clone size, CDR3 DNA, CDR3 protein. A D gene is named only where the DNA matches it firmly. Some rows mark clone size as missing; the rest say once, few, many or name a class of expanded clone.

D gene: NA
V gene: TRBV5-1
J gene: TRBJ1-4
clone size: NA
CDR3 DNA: TGCGCCAGCAGCCCGCTCGGACCGTCGATCAATGAAAAACTGTTTTTT
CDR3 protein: CASSPLGPSINEKLFF

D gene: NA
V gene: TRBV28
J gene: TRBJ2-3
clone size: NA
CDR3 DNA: TGTGCCAGCACAGGGTCGGCAGATACGCAGTATTTT
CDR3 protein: CASTGSADTQYF

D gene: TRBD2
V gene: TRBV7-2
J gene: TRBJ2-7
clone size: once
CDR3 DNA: TGTGCCAGCAGCTTAGTACTAGCGGGCCGCTCCTACGAGCAGTACTTC
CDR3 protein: CASSLVLAGRSYEQYF

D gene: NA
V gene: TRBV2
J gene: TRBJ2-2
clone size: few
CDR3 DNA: TGTGCCAGCAGTGCCCTCAGGGTACACACCGGGGAGCTGTTTTTT
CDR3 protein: CASSALRVHTGELFF

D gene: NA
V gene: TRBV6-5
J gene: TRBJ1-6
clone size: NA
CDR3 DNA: TGTGCCAGCAGTCGACAATCGGAATCACCCCTCCACTTT
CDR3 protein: CASSRQSESPLHF

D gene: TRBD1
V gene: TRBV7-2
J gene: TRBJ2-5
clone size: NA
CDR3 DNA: TGTGCCAGCAGCTTAAATCTGGGGACAGGGAGGGAGACCCAGTACTTC
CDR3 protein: CASSLNLGTGRETQYF

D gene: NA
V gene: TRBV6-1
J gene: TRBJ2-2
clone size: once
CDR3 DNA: TGTGCCAGCTCCAGGTCCTACAGAGGTGAGGAGCTGTTTTTT
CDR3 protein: CASSRSYRGEELFF

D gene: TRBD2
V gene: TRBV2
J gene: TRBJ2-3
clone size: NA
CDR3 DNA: TGTGCCAGTCTTAGCGGGGGTCGCACAGATACGCAGTATTTT
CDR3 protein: CASLSGGRTDTQYF

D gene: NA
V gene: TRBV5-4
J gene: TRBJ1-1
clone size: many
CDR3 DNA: TGTGCCAGCAGCTTGCTAGAGATGAACACTGAAGCTTTCTTT
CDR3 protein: CASSLLEMNTEAFF

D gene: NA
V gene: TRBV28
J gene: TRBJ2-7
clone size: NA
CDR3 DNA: TGTGCCACCCTCAGTTTTGGGGCGGGGGCCTCCTACGAGCAGTACTTC
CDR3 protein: CATLSFGAGASYEQYF

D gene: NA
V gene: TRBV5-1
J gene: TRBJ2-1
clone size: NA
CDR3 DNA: TGCGCCAGCAGCGCCCGGGAGAGGTCCTACAATGAGCAGTTCTTC
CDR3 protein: CASSARERSYNEQFF

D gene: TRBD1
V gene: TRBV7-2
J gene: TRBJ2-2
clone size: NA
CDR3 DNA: TGTGCCAGCAGCTTAGTAGGGGGCCCCGGGGAGCTGTTTTTT
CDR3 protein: CASSLVGGPGELFF

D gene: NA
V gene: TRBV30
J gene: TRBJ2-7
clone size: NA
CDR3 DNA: TGTGCCTGGAGTGCTCAGGGTGAGGGCGAGCAGTACTTC
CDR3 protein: CAWSAQGEGEQYF

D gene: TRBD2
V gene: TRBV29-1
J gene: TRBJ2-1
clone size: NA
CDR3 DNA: TGCAGCGTTGAAGATTGGGGTGGGAGGGAACAGTTCTTC
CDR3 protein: CSVEDWGGREQFF

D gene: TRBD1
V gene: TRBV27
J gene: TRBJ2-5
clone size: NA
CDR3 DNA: TGTGCCAGCAGTCCCGACAGGGGGAGAGAGACCCAGTACTTC
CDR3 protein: CASSPDRGRETQYF

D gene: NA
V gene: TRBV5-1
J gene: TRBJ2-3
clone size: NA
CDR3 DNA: TGCGCCAGCAGCTTGGGCTCTAAGGCCATCTCAGATACGCAGTATTTT
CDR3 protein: CASSLGSKAISDTQYF

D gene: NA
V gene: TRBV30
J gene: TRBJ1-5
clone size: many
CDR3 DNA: TGTGCCTGGAGTGTACGGGGTTACAATCAGCCCCAGCATTTT
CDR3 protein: CAWSVRGYNQPQHF

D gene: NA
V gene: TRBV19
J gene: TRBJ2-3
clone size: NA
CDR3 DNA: TGTGCCAGTAGTATCCAGGGGACAGATACGCAGTATTTT
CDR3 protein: CASSIQGTDTQYF

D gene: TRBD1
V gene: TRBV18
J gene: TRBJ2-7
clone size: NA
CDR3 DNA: TGTGCCAGCTCACCCGCCAGGGACAGCTACGAGCAGTACTTC
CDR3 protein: CASSPARDSYEQYF

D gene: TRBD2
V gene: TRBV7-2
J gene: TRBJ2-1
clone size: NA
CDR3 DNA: TGTGCCAGCAGCTTAGATAGCGGGAGGGGGAATGAGCAGTTCTTC
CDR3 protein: CASSLDSGRGNEQFF

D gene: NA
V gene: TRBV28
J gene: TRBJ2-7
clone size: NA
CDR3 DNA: TGTGCCGGCAGTTTGGGGCAGGGACCCTACGAGCAGTACTTC
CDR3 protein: CAGSLGQGPYEQYF

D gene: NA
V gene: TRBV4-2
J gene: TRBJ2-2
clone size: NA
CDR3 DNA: TGTGCCAGCAGCCAAGTAGGCGGGGAGAACACCGGGGAGCTGTTTTTT
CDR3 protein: CASSQVGGENTGELFF

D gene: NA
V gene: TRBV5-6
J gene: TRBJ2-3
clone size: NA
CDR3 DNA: TGTGCCAGCAGCGCCCAAGGAGGGGCAGATACGCAGTATTTT
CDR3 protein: CASSAQGGADTQYF

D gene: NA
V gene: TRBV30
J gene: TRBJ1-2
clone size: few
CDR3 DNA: TGTGCCTGGGCAGCGTCCTATGGCTACACCTTC
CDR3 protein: CAWAASYGYTF

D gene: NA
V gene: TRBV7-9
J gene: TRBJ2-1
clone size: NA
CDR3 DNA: TGTGCCAGCAGCTTAGTGAGTAGTGCCAATGAGCAGTTCTTC
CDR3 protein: CASSLVSSANEQFF

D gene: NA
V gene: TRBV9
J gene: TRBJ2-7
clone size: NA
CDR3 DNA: TGTGCCAGCAGCGTAGCCGGGGGCGCGGTAGCCTACGAGCAGTACTTC
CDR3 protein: CASSVAGGAVAYEQYF

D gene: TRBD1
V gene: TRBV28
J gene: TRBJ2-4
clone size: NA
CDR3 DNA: TGTGCCAGCAACCAGGGGGACGCCAAAAACATTCAGTACTTC
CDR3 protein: CASNQGDAKNIQYF

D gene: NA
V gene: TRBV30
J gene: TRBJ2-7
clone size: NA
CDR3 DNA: TGTGCCGCTAACGCGGGACCGATCTACGAGCAGTACTTC
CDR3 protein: CAANAGPIYEQYF

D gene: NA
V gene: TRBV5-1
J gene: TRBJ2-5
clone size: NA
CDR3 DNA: TGCGCCAGCAGCCGTACACGGCAAGAGACCCAGTACTTC
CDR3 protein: CASSRTRQETQYF

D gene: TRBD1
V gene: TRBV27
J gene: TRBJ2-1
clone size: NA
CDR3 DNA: TGTGCCAGCAGTTTATCGGGGGACAGTCCATACAATGAGCAGTTCTTC
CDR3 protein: CASSLSGDSPYNEQFF

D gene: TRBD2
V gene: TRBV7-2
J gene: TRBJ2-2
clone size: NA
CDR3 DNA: TGTGCCAGCAGCTCGGGACTAGTGTACACCGGGGAGCTGTTTTTT
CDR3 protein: CASSSGLVYTGELFF

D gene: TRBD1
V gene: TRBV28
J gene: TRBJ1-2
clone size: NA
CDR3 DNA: TGTGCCAGCAGTTCCGGGACAGGGACTAACTATGGCTACACCTTC
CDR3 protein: CASSSGTGTNYGYTF

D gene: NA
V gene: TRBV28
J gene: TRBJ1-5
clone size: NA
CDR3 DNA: TGTGCCAGCAGTTGGGCAGGGCAGAATCAGCCCCAGCATTTT
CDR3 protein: CASSWAGQNQPQHF

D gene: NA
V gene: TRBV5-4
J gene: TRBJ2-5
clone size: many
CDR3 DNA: TGTGCCAGCAGCGGCCCGACTGGAGAGGAGACCCAGTACTTC
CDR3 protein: CASSGPTGEETQYF

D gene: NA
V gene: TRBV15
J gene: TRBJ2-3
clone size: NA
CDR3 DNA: TGTGCCACCAGCAGAGATCTCACAGATACGCAGTATTTT
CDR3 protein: CATSRDLTDTQYF

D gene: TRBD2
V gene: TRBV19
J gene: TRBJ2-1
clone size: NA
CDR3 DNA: TGTGCCAGTAGTATTTGGCTAGCGGAGAACAATGAGCAGTTCTTC
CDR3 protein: CASSIWLAENNEQFF

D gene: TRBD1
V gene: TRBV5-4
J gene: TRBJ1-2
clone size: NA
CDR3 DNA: TGTGCCAGCAGCAAACAGGGGGAAGGCTATGGCTACACCTTC
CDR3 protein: CASSKQGEGYGYTF

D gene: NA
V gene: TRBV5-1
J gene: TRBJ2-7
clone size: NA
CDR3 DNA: TGCGCCAGCAGCTTGCGGGGAACGGGCTACGAGCAGTACTTC
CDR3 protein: CASSLRGTGYEQYF

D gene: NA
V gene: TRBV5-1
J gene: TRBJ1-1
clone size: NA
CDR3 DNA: TGCGCCAGCAGCTTTGCAGCCACTTCTCCGAGGAACACTGAAGCTTTCTTT
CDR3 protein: CASSFAATSPRNTEAFF

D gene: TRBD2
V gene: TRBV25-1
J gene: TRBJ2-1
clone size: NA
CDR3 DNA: TGTGCCAGCACCGGACTAGCGGGGGGGGGAGGCAATGAGCAGTTCTTC
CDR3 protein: CASTGLAGGGGNEQFF

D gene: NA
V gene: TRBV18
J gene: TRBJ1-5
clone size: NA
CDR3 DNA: TGTGCCAGCTCACCATCCGGGGGCGGACAGCCCCAGCATTTT
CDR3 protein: CASSPSGGGQPQHF

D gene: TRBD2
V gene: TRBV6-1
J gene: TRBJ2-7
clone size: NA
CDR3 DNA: TGTGCCAGCGGACTAGCCTACGAGCAGTACTTC
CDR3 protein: CASGLAYEQYF